This T cell receptor (beta chain) was identified in a study of OX40 agonist ivuxolimab in advanced cancers. Overall study: Ivuxolimab is a fully human IgG2 antibody that activates OX40 (CD134).

Assay: immunoSEQ multiplex PCR; the TCRdb copy retains only in-frame clones and omits some. The data contain tens of thousands of clones, around 85% of them singletons. This CDR3 region has 14 residues. Germline CDR1 reads SQVTM; CDR2 reads ANQGSEA. V lost 5 bases and J lost 5; bases outside the gene matches: 8. Details on this clone: Its cognate antigen is unknown.

Study results and caveats: Researchers report that CD8+ T cells had, on average, more expanded clones than CD4+.

The TCR comes from an adult with an advanced solid tumor such as melanoma, head and neck, liver or kidney cancer. The chain couples TRBV29-1 to TRBJ2-5, with 10 bases matching TRBD2. The sequenced sample was CD4+ or CD8+ T cells sorted from blood, obtained in a trial of the OX40 agonist ivuxolimab. CDR3 loop: CSVFSGRAGETQYF. CDR3 DNA sequence: TGCAGCGTTTTCAGCGGGAGGGCCGGGGAGACCCAGTACTTC.